This T cell receptor (beta chain) appears in the sequencing data of a study of blood T cell repertoires in COVID-19. The CDR3 extends over 17 amino acids. The germline V gene encodes CDR1 SGHKS and CDR2 YYEKEE (reference sequence). Trimming took 2 bases from V and 1 from J; bases not matched to a gene: 11. Seattle's cohort entered during active infection and was followed longitudinally. Assay used: immunoSEQ multiplex PCR; TCRdb lists only in-frame clones, some missing. The data hold under 200,000 clones, with about 83% observed a single time. The chain couples TRBV5-5 to TRBJ2-5; 7 bases are shared with TRBD2. The clonotype was recovered from a woman in her 70s with COVID-19, enrolled during active disease. Specimen: peripheral blood. The CDR3 protein is CASSLHRGSGVQETQYF. DNA for the CDR3: TGTGCCAGCAGCTTACACCGGGGAAGCGGGGTCCAAGAGACCCAGTACTTC. The complete variable domain, with remaining parts taken from reference TRBV5-5 and TRBJ2-5, reads DAGVTQSPTHLIKTRGQQVTLRCSPISGHKSVSWYQQVLGQGPQFIFQYYEKEERGRGNFPDRFSARQFPNYSSELNVNALLLGDSALYLCASSLHRGSGVQETQYFGPGTRLLVL.